These 28 T cell receptor beta chains share one sample of origin, sequenced in a study of identical twins (dated by TCRdb to about 2016). The library relied on 5' RACE. For sequencing, an Illumina HiSeq 2000 was employed. The public sequencing data were trimmed at Q25 with fastp and processed into clonotypes with MiXCR by TCRdb, which kept only in-frame beta chains. Rows with one shared CDR3 protein collapse into an entry with the most common genes and DNA. For this sample there are approximately 680,000 distinct CDR3 sequences; about 7% appear just once. The top ten hold roughly 1.6% of the sample. The same data also contributed to another study, on yellow fever vaccine responses in identical twins.

The sequenced sample was PBMCs. These receptors were obtained from a woman aged 18-29 years in good health.

This clonotype appeared a few times. V gene TRBV4-1 combines with J gene TRBJ2-7, with TRBD1 identical over 9 bases. The V gene end was trimmed by 5 bases and the J gene end by 3 bases; junction bases not matched to a gene: 8. In germline, CDR1 is MGHRA, CDR2 YSYEKL. CDR3 length: 15 amino acids. CDR3 nucleotide sequence: TGCGCCAGCAGCTCCATTGGACAGGGGAACTACGAGCAGTACGTC. The encoded protein is CASSSIGQGNYEQYV.

Here the CDR3 DNA reads TGTGCCAGCAGTCGGGACAGCCGCGCCGGGGAGCTGTTTTTT. Protein sequence: CASSRDSRAGELFF. V is TRBV6-1 and J is TRBJ2-2, with 7 bases lining up with TRBD1. CDR3 length equals 14 residues. In germline, CDR1 is MNHNS, CDR2 SASEGT. Trimming at V came to 5 bases and at J to 6 bases, leaving 6 bases not matched to a gene.

The V gene is TRBV20-1, the J gene TRBJ1-1; D unresolved. Germline CDR1 is DFQATT and CDR2 is SNEGSKA (reference sequence). The CDR3 totals 11 residues. This CDR3 is CRAAANTEAFF. The CDR3 DNA follows: TGCAGGGCGGCGGCGAACACTGAAGCTTTCTTT.

There are a few counts of this clonotype. The rearrangement joins TRBV12-3 or TRBV12-4 to TRBJ1-2; tentatively, D is TRBD1 (5 bases). The CDR3 is 14 amino acids. Trimming removed 2 bases at V and 6 bases at J, with 13 bases between. As DNA, the CDR3 is TGTGCCAGCAGTTTAATCCCCAGGGTAGATGGCTACACCTTC. Translation gives CASSLIPRVDGYTF.

This clonotype was seen at least ten times. This sequence joins TRBV20-1 and TRBJ2-1; D may be TRBD1 or TRBD2 (5 bases each). CDR1 DFQATT and CDR2 SNEGSKA come from the germline V gene (reference sequence). The V and J ends lost 1 base and 4 bases respectively, with 14 bases between them. The CDR3 extends over 15 amino acids. For the CDR3, the DNA is TGCAGTGCTAGAGTGGTGGGGACCTTTTACAATGAGCAGTTCTTC. As protein: CSARVVGTFYNEQFF.

In its sample, this clonotype was seen many times. The chain joins TRBV4-1 to TRBJ1-2; 9 nucleotides agree with TRBD1. Germline V gene lookup returns CDR1 MGHRA and CDR2 YSYEKL. V trimming: 2 bases; J trimming: 5 bases; junction bases outside the gene matches: 6. The CDR3 consists of 15 residues. The CDR3 sequence is CASSQQGQGLYGYTF. Written as DNA, the CDR3 is TGCGCCAGCAGCCAACAAGGACAGGGGTTATATGGCTACACCTTC.

The table lists this clonotype with a few counts. V usage is TRBV24-1 and J usage is TRBJ2-7, with D possibly matching TRBD1 (6 bases). The CDR3 has 16 residues. In germline, CDR1 is KGHDR, CDR2 SFDVKD. The germline V and J ends were trimmed by 3 bases and 6 bases, with 20 bases remaining between them. In DNA, the CDR3 is TGTGCCACCAGTGATACCGGGACACCCTCATCAGGCGAGCAGTACGTC. Its translation is CATSDTGTPSSGEQYV.

V usage is TRBV3-1 and J usage is TRBJ2-1, with D perhaps matching TRBD2 (5 bases). V lost 2 bases, J lost 8 bases, and 7 bases lay in between. The germline CDR1 and CDR2 sequences are LGHDT and YNNKEL (reference sequence). CDR3 length: 12 residues. The CDR3 reads CASSQPGDEQFF. CDR3 nucleotide sequence: TGTGCCAGCAGCCAACCCGGGGATGAGCAGTTCTTC.

Ten or more counts support this clonotype. The V and J genes are TRBV12-3 or TRBV12-4 and TRBJ2-3; D unresolved. This CDR3 is built from 17 residues. Trimming cost V 5 bases and J 4 bases, with 22 bases left between them. CDR3 in amino acids: CASSPGSWLSPPDTQYF. CDR3 nucleotide sequence: TGTGCCAGCAGTCCCGGTAGTTGGCTGTCCCCCCCAGATACGCAGTATTTT.

This clonotype was picked up a small number of times. The chain couples TRBV5-1 to TRBJ2-7, with no clear D. CDR1 and CDR2 from the germline V gene are SGHRS and YFSETQ. The length of the CDR3 is 14 residues. V was shortened by 4 bases and J by 0 bases, with 11 bases between the two germline ends. The CDR3 here is CASSSSVSSYEQYF. The CDR3 DNA sequence: TGCGCCAGCAGCAGCAGCGTGAGCTCCTACGAGCAGTACTTC.

This clonotype was seen a few times. CDR3 in amino acids: CASSFGRGLEADEQYF. CDR3 bases: TGCGCCAGCAGCTTTGGTAGGGGACTAGAAGCAGACGAGCAGTACTTC. This sequence joins TRBV5-1 and TRBJ2-7, with 8 bases matching TRBD2. V lost 2 bases to trimming and J lost 5 bases; unmatched junction nucleotides: 12. The CDR3 consists of 16 residues. Germline CDR1 and CDR2: SGHRS and YFSETQ.

The chain uses TRBV29-1 and TRBJ2-7, with D possibly being TRBD1 (6 bases). Trimming pared 3 bases from V and 0 bases from J, leaving 15 bases between. CDR1 and CDR2 from the germline V gene are SQVTM and ANQGSEA. CDR3 length equals 15 residues. The chain's CDR3 is CSVEGAKGVSYEQYF. CDR3 in DNA: TGCAGCGTTGAGGGGGCCAAGGGGGTCTCCTACGAGCAGTACTTC.

V usage is TRBV5-1 and J usage is TRBJ2-7; the D gene is possibly TRBD2 (6 bases). Germline CDR1 reads SGHRS; CDR2 reads YFSETQ. V was cut by 0 bases and J by 3 bases, with 13 bases left in between. The CDR3 totals 15 residues. DNA of the CDR3: TGCGCCAGCAGCTTGGACCCGGGACTGAACTACGAGCAGTACTTC. Its protein is CASSLDPGLNYEQYF.

This clonotype was detected many times. The gene calls are TRBV6-2 or TRBV6-3 and TRBJ1-1; possible D gene TRBD1, 5 bases. CDR1 is MNHEY, CDR2 SVGEGT, per germline. This CDR3 region has 16 residues. Trimming took 0 bases from V and 6 from J, leaving 17 bases between them. The CDR3 spells CASSYSDLLVGAEAFF. For the CDR3, the DNA is TGTGCCAGCAGTTACTCTGACTTACTGGTGGGGGCTGAAGCTTTCTTT.

This clonotype turned up a few times. J is TRBJ2-1 and V is TRBV6-5, with 7 positions matching TRBD2. CDR1 MNHEY and CDR2 SVGAGI come from the germline V gene. The CDR3 is made up of 15 amino acids. V dropped 2 bases and J dropped 3; count of bases not matched to a gene: 4. The CDR3 reads CASSYEAGRYNEQFF. DNA of the CDR3: TGTGCCAGCAGTTACGAAGCGGGGCGCTACAATGAGCAGTTCTTC.

At least ten counts were recorded for this clonotype. V usage is TRBV7-8 and J usage is TRBJ2-3; TRBD1 matches at 8 bases. The CDR3 has 16 amino acids. The junction had 8 bases not matched to a gene; V was cut back by 5 bases and J by 1 base. Germline V gene data show CDR1 as SGHVS and CDR2 as FQNEAQ. The chain's CDR3 is CASSQRPGQGTDTQYF. DNA for the CDR3: TGTGCCAGCAGCCAACGGCCGGGACAGGGCACAGATACGCAGTATTTT.

This clonotype was recorded a few times. The CDR3 is CASSLPKEWRALSYEQYF. The CDR3 DNA is TGTGCCAGCAGCTTGCCAAAGGAATGGAGGGCCCTTTCCTACGAGCAGTACTTC. The chain carries TRBV5-5 and TRBJ2-7; tentative D call: TRBD2 (6 bases). Trimming stripped 1 base from V and 1 base from J, with 21 bases between. CDR3 length: 18 amino acids. CDR1 is SGHKS, CDR2 YYEKEE, per germline (reference sequence).

This chain links TRBV25-1 with TRBJ2-7, with 7 bases aligning to TRBD2. The CDR3 is 12 amino acids. The ends lost 5 bases at V and 9 bases at J; junction bases unmatched: 7. Germline CDR1 reads MGHDK; CDR2 reads SYGVNS. CDR3 sequence: CASSWGGDGQYF. The CDR3 region has the DNA TGTGCCAGCAGTTGGGGAGGGGATGGGCAGTACTTC.

This clonotype was observed at least ten times. The J gene is TRBJ2-5, the V gene TRBV7-9; D may be TRBD1 or TRBD2 (5 bases each). The CDR3 is 15 amino acids. Looked up from germline, CDR1 is SEHNR and CDR2 is FQNEAQ (reference sequence). With 0 bases removed from V and 5 bases from J, the gap between germline ends came to 13 bases. The CDR3 sequence is CASSLALGRGETQYF. The CDR3 DNA is TGTGCCAGCAGCTTAGCGTTGGGACGCGGGGAGACCCAGTACTTC.

The V call is TRBV18, the J call TRBJ2-6; TRBD1 agrees at 7 bases. Unmatched junction bases numbered 2, after V lost 1 base and J lost 2 bases. CDR1 is KGHSH and CDR2 is LQKENI in the germline V gene. The CDR3 length is 16 residues. Written as DNA, the CDR3 is TGTGCCAGCTCACCACGAACAGGGGCTGGGGCCAACGTCCTGACTTTC. Its translation is CASSPRTGAGANVLTF.

This clonotype showed up many times. The V call is TRBV4-1, the J call TRBJ1-4; weak D call: TRBD1 (5 bases). The ends were cut back, 3 bases at V and 2 bases at J, with 10 bases in the middle. Germline CDR1 is MGHRA and CDR2 is YSYEKL. The CDR3 length is 15 residues. The CDR3 DNA sequence: TGCGCCAGCAGCCATCCGGGACGGACTAATGAAAAACTGTTTTTT. The encoded protein is CASSHPGRTNEKLFF.

This clonotype has only a few counts. The rearrangement links TRBV12-3 or TRBV12-4 to TRBJ2-7; no definite D call. V gave up 3 bases and J gave up 4 bases, with 10 bases separating them. This CDR3 spans 13 amino acids. The DNA for the CDR3 is TGTGCCAGCAGTTTTGCAGACTTTTACGAGCAGTACGTC. This gives the protein CASSFADFYEQYV.

This clonotype was found many times. J is TRBJ2-1 and V is TRBV20-1, with 10 bases lining up with TRBD2. Trimming took 3 bases from V and 3 from J; bases not matched to a gene: 8. CDR3 length: 16 amino acids. The V gene's germline CDR1 is DFQATT and CDR2 SNEGSKA (reference sequence). CDR3 bases: TGCAGTGCTAGTAGGTCTAGCGGGGGCCTCTACAATGAGCAGTTCTTC. This gives the protein CSASRSSGGLYNEQFF.

The chain couples TRBV7-6 to TRBJ1-1, with D possibly matching TRBD1 (5 bases). The CDR3 spans 15 residues. CDR1 is SGHVS, CDR2 FNYEAQ, per germline. V was shortened by 5 bases and J by 1 base, with 14 bases between the two germline ends. The CDR3 coding sequence is TGTGCCAGCAGCCCCACGGGACCCAGGAACACTGAAGCTTTCTTT. Translating it yields CASSPTGPRNTEAFF.

This clonotype was counted at least ten times. This rearrangement joins TRBV28 to TRBJ1-1, with D uncertain. The CDR3 has 13 residues. The germline gives CDR1 MDHEN, CDR2 SYDVKM. The V end was cut by 6 bases, the J end by 0 bases, with 8 bases between. The chain's CDR3 is CASSASVNTEAFF. CDR3 in DNA: TGTGCCAGCAGCGCGTCAGTGAACACTGAAGCTTTCTTT.

This clonotype was seen at least ten times. This chain links TRBV29-1 with TRBJ2-1, with D uncertain. V was shortened by 4 bases and J by 0 bases, with 13 bases between the two germline ends. The CDR3 runs to 15 residues. The germline V gene has CDR1 SQVTM and CDR2 ANQGSEA. CDR3 in amino acids: CSVGWGLVSYNEQFF. CDR3 DNA sequence: TGCAGCGTTGGTTGGGGTTTGGTCTCCTACAATGAGCAGTTCTTC.

This clonotype was seen only a few times. V gene TRBV7-8 combines with J gene TRBJ2-5; 7 bases are shared with TRBD2. V shed 5 bases and J 3 bases; nucleotides not matched to a gene: 6. CDR3 size: 14 residues. Looked up from germline, CDR1 is SGHVS and CDR2 is FQNEAQ. This CDR3 is CASSQLAHKETQYF. In DNA, the CDR3 is TGTGCCAGCAGCCAACTAGCGCACAAAGAGACCCAGTACTTC.

This clonotype occurred many times. The rearrangement links TRBV14 to TRBJ1-5; D gene unclear. Germline V gives CDR1 SGHDN, CDR2 FVKESK. CDR3 size: 13 residues. Trimming stripped 4 bases from V and 5 bases from J, with 9 bases between. The CDR3 reads CASSRHLDQPQHF. CDR3 sequence (DNA): TGTGCCAGCAGCCGTCACCTCGATCAGCCCCAGCATTTT. The entire variable domain, with the rest obtained from reference TRBV14 and TRBJ1-5, is as follows: EAGVTQFPSHSVIEKGQTVTLRCDPISGHDNLYWYRRVMGKEIKFLLHFVKESKQDESGMPNNRFLAERTGGTYSTLKVQPAELEDSGVYFCASSRHLDQPQHFGDGTRLSIL.